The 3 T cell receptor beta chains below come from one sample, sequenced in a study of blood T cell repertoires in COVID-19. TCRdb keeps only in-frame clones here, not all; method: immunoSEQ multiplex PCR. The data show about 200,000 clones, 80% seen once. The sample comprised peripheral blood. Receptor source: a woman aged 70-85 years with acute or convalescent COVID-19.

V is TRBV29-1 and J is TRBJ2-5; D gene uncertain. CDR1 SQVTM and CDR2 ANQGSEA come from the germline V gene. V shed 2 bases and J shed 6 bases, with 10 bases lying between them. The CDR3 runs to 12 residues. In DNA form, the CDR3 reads TGCAGCGTTGAAACAGTAAGCCAGACCCAGTACTTC. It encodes CSVETVSQTQYF.

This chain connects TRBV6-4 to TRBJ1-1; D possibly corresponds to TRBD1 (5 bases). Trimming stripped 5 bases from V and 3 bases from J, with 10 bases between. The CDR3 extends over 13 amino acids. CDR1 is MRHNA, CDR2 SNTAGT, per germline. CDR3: CASSLGRDTEAFF. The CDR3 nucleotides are TGTGCCAGCAGTTTGGGCAGGGACACTGAAGCTTTCTTT.

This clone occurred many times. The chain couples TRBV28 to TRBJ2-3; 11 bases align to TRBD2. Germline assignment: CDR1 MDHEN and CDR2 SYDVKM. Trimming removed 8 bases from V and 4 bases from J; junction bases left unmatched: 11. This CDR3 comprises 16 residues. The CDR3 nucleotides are TGTGCCAGCGGGTTCACTAGCGGGAGTTTTTCAGATACGCAGTATTTT. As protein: CASGFTSGSFSDTQYF. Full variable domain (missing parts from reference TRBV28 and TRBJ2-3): DVKVTQSSRYLVKRTGEKVFLECVQDMDHENMFWYRQDPGLGLRLIYFSYDVKMKEKGDIPEGYSVSREKKERFSLILESASTNQTSMYLCASGFTSGSFSDTQYFGPGTRLTVL.